Following are 30 T cell receptor beta chains from one sample sequenced in a study of T cell changes during pregnancy in multiple sclerosis. Only in-frame clones appear in the TCRdb table, and some are missing; sequencing was by immunoSEQ multiplex PCR. The sample shows 100,000 or so clones, around 93% of them seen only once. The specimen comprised peripheral blood, sampled after pregnancy. These receptors all stem from a female donor with multiple sclerosis, enrolled in a pregnancy study.

The chain is built from TRBV15 and TRBJ2-1, with TRBD1 matching over 8 bases. The CDR3 contains 14 residues. The germline V gene has CDR1 LNHNV and CDR2 YYDKDF (reference sequence). V lost 3 bases and J lost 10; bases outside the gene matches: 8. The CDR3 bases are TGTGCCACCAGCAGGGATGGGACAGGCCAGGAGCAGTTCTTC. Translating gives CATSRDGTGQEQFF.

This clone was observed a single time. The chain has TRBV10-3 and TRBJ1-2; unclear D gene. CDR1 is ENHRY, CDR2 SYGVKD, per germline. Trimming left V 3 bases short and J 8 bases short, with 13 bases between. The length of the CDR3 is 13 residues. CDR3 sequence reads: CAISDMEGGGYTF. The CDR3 DNA reads as TGTGCCATCAGTGACATGGAAGGCGGGGGCTACACCTTC.

The CDR3: CASSQPRDRMTGYTF. DNA for the CDR3: TGCGCCAGCAGCCAACCCCGGGACAGGATGACCGGCTACACCTTC. The chain is built from TRBV4-1 and TRBJ1-2; 8 positions match TRBD1. The CDR3 totals 15 residues. The germline V gene has CDR1 MGHRA and CDR2 YSYEKL. J was trimmed by 8 bases and V by 2 bases; bases with no gene match: 10.

This sequence joins TRBV6-5 and TRBJ2-7, with TRBD1 identical over 10 bases. The CDR3 is 15 residues long. The V and J ends lost 2 bases and 4 bases, in that order; junction bases with no gene match: 5. Germline loops: CDR1 MNHEY, CDR2 SVGAGI. The CDR3 loop is CASSYTGQGVYEQYF. The CDR3 DNA is TGTGCCAGCAGTTACACCGGACAGGGGGTGTACGAGCAGTACTTC.

V and J are TRBV5-1 and TRBJ2-7; D may be TRBD1 (5 bases). V was trimmed by 5 bases and J by 2 bases, leaving 8 bases between them. Germline V lookup: CDR1 SGHRS, CDR2 YFSETQ. There are 12 residues in the CDR3. The CDR3 loop reads CASRADTYEQYF. The CDR3 bases are TGCGCCAGCAGGGCGGACACCTACGAGCAGTACTTC.

The chain recombines TRBV30 with TRBJ1-5; TRBD1 matches 8 bases. With V trimmed by 1 base and J by 3 bases, 5 bases remained unmatched. Germline-derived CDR1 and CDR2 are GTSNPN and SVGIG (reference sequence). CDR3 length: 15 residues. CDR3 DNA sequence: TGTGCCTGGAGTGCTCCGGACAGGGACAATCAGCCCCAGCATTTT. The encoded protein is CAWSAPDRDNQPQHF.

CDR3 nucleotides: TGTGCCATAGACAGAGTTATAACCTACGAGCAGTACTTC. This gives the protein CAIDRVITYEQYF. This chain links TRBV7-9 with TRBJ2-7, with D perhaps matching TRBD1 (5 bases). V lost 10 bases to trimming and J lost 2 bases, with 15 bases between them. Per germline, CDR1 SEHNR and CDR2 FQNEAQ (reference sequence). The CDR3 consists of 13 residues.

This clone was recorded once. The chain is built from TRBV27 and TRBJ2-5, with D perhaps TRBD2 (5 bases). V dropped 1 base and J dropped 5 bases, with 11 bases sitting between them. Germline lookup yields CDR1 MNHEY and CDR2 SMNVEV (reference sequence). CDR3 length equals 14 residues. The CDR3 region has the DNA TGTGCCAGCAGTTTATTCCGGGGTAGGGAGACCCAGTACTTC. Translated, it gives CASSLFRGRETQYF.

This clone is a singleton in its sample. The genes are TRBV7-8 and TRBJ1-1; TRBD1 might be the D (5 bases). The CDR3 contains 16 residues. The germline V gene has CDR1 SGHVS and CDR2 FQNEAQ. V lost 1 base and J lost 4, with 16 bases in between. The DNA for the CDR3 is TGTGCCAGCAGCTTAGTCGGAGGCGCGGGGGGCACTGAAGCTTTCTTT. It yields the protein CASSLVGGAGGTEAFF.

The V gene is TRBV19, the J gene TRBJ2-1, with 9 bases aligning to TRBD1. The CDR3 is made up of 13 amino acids. Germline V CDR1 and CDR2: LNHDA, SQIVND (reference sequence). V was clipped by 3 bases and J by 8 bases; unmatched bases: 2. In DNA form, the CDR3 reads TGTGCCAGTAGTATCAGGACAGGGGATGAGCAGTTCTTC. Translation gives CASSIRTGDEQFF.

The chain is built from TRBV4-3 and TRBJ2-5; tentatively, D is TRBD1 (6 bases). Germline V CDR1 and CDR2: LGHNA, YSLEER. V was trimmed by 1 base and J by 2 bases, leaving 11 bases between them. The CDR3 consists of 15 residues. The CDR3 DNA follows: TGCGCCAGCAGCCAAGTTTGGACAGAACAAGAGACCCAGTACTTC. As protein: CASSQVWTEQETQYF.

The chain carries TRBV6-5 and TRBJ2-3, with D perhaps TRBD1 (6 bases). V lost 4 bases to trimming and J lost 0 bases, with 8 bases between them. The CDR3 consists of 14 residues. Looked up from germline, CDR1 is MNHEY and CDR2 is SVGAGI. The CDR3, as DNA: TGTGCCAGCAGTTTGGACAGTAGCACAGATACGCAGTATTTT. Protein sequence: CASSLDSSTDTQYF.

The V gene is TRBV7-2, the J gene TRBJ2-2; TRBD2 agrees at 14 bases. The CDR3 sequence is 18 residues long. Germline V CDR1 and CDR2: SGHTA, FQGNSA. After removal of 0 bases from V and 3 bases from J, the junction contained 3 bases not matched to a gene. The CDR3 loop is CASSLAMGLAGDTGELFF. The CDR3 DNA reads TGTGCCAGCAGCTTAGCAATGGGACTAGCGGGGGACACCGGGGAGCTGTTTTTT.

The chain combines TRBV7-6 with TRBJ1-5; D remains unclear. CDR1 SGHVS and CDR2 FNYEAQ come from the germline V gene. The germline V and J ends were trimmed by 1 base and 0 bases, with 7 bases remaining between them. The CDR3 runs 15 residues. For the CDR3, the DNA is TGTGCCAGCAGCTTAGACAGCCTTAGCAATCAGCCCCAGCATTTT. Encoded protein: CASSLDSLSNQPQHF.

V and J are TRBV7-3 and TRBJ1-1; perhaps TRBD1 as D (6 bases). V lost 0 bases to trimming and J lost 3 bases, with 8 bases between them. Germline lookup yields CDR1 SGHTA and CDR2 FQGTGA. The CDR3 has 14 residues. CDR3 coding DNA: TGTGCCAGCAGCTTAACGTACAGGGACACTGAAGCTTTCTTT. This encodes CASSLTYRDTEAFF.

The J gene is TRBJ2-2, the V gene TRBV29-1; 7 nucleotides agree with TRBD2. V lost 6 bases to trimming and J lost 2 bases; unmatched junction nucleotides: 15. Looked up from germline, CDR1 is SQVTM and CDR2 is ANQGSEA. The CDR3 is 17 residues long. This CDR3 reads CSVRGPGAGDNTGELFF. As DNA, the CDR3 is TGCAGCGTCCGAGGCCCCGGTGCGGGGGACAACACCGGGGAGCTGTTTTTT.

The rearrangement uses TRBV19 and TRBJ1-2; the D is unclear. The CDR3 runs to 14 residues. CDR1 and CDR2 (germline): LNHDA, SQIVND (reference sequence). Deletions cut 2 bases from V and 7 bases from J, with 14 bases between. The CDR3 coding sequence is TGTGCCAGTAGTATAAAGGCCCCTAGCCTTGGCTACACCTTC. Translating gives CASSIKAPSLGYTF.

J is TRBJ1-1 and V is TRBV5-6; TRBD1 matches at 10 bases. Per germline, CDR1 SGHDT and CDR2 YYEEEE. With V trimmed by 0 bases and J by 5 bases, 1 base remained unmatched. The CDR3 is made up of 14 amino acids. DNA of the CDR3: TGTGCCAGCAGCTTGGGGACAGGGGGAACTGAAGCTTTCTTT. Translation gives CASSLGTGGTEAFF.

The chain links TRBV7-9 to TRBJ2-2, with 8 bases aligning to TRBD1. Germline-derived CDR1 and CDR2 are SEHNR and FQNEAQ (reference sequence). V trimming: 10 bases; J trimming: 1 base; junction bases outside the gene matches: 5. This CDR3 is 14 amino acids long. The chain's CDR3 is CAISGTGNTGELFF. In DNA, the CDR3 is TGTGCCATCTCGGGGACAGGGAACACCGGGGAGCTGTTTTTT. The full variable domain, in which reference TRBV7-9 and TRBJ2-2 provide the parts outside the CDR3, is DTGVSQNPRHKITKRGQNVTFRCDPISEHNRLYWYRQTLGQGPEFLTYFQNEAQLEKSRLLSDRFSAERPKGSFSTLEIQRTEQGDSAMYLCAISGTGNTGELFFGEGSRLTVL.

V gene TRBV29-1 combines with J gene TRBJ2-5; no reliable D call. Trimming removed 0 bases at V and 2 bases at J, with 4 bases between. This CDR3 is built from 12 residues. Germline V CDR1 and CDR2: SQVTM, ANQGSEA. CDR3 loop: CSVEEQQETQYF. For the CDR3, the DNA is TGCAGCGTTGAAGAGCAGCAAGAGACCCAGTACTTC.

This clone has a single count. The rearrangement links TRBV2 to TRBJ2-7, with D tentatively TRBD2 (6 bases). The CDR3 sequence is 13 residues long. Germline V CDR1 and CDR2: SNHLY, FYNNEI. The V end was cut by 8 bases, the J end by 6 bases, with 17 bases between. The CDR3: CASRSPGEGEQYF. The CDR3 DNA follows: TGTGCCAGCCGCTCACCGGGGGAAGGCGAGCAGTACTTC.

V usage is TRBV30 and J usage is TRBJ2-2; perhaps TRBD2 as D (5 bases). V was trimmed by 3 bases and J by 0 bases, leaving 8 bases between them. CDR1 GTSNPN and CDR2 SVGIG come from the germline V gene (reference sequence). This CDR3 contains 14 residues. The CDR3 coding sequence is TGTGCCTGGAGGCTAGCTCCGAACACCGGGGAGCTGTTTTTT. This gives the protein CAWRLAPNTGELFF.

V is TRBV7-2 and J is TRBJ1-1; TRBD1 might be the D (6 bases). The V end lost 6 bases, the J end lost 5 bases, and 19 bases lay between the germline ends. The CDR3 consists of 15 residues. CDR1 and CDR2 (germline): SGHTA, FQGNSA. This CDR3 reads CASSYHRVVKTEAFF. The CDR3 bases are TGTGCCAGCAGTTACCACAGGGTGGTCAAAACTGAAGCTTTCTTT.

The chain carries TRBV7-3 and TRBJ2-3; D unclear. The CDR3 is 16 amino acids. The germline V gene has CDR1 SGHTA and CDR2 FQGTGA. Trimming cost V 5 bases and J 1 base, with 16 bases left between them. CDR3 region: CASSLGGGVGTDTQYF. The CDR3 nucleotides are TGTGCCAGCAGCCTCGGTGGTGGTGTCGGCACAGATACGCAGTATTTT.

This clone has just one count. This chain joins TRBV7-9 and TRBJ1-2, with D maybe TRBD1 (6 bases). The germline gives CDR1 SEHNR, CDR2 FQNEAQ (reference sequence). The V and J ends lost 4 bases and 4 bases respectively, with 16 bases between them. The length of the CDR3 is 15 residues. The CDR3 DNA follows: TGTGCCAGCAGCTCTACCGAGTGGGACACCTATGGCTACACCTTC. Amino acids: CASSSTEWDTYGYTF.

About this clone itself: Sequence at one end of the junction differs from germline and may be a read error. The sample contains more than one DNA sequence encoding this CDR3. The V call is TRBV5-1, the J call TRBJ2-7; TRBD1 might be the D (6 bases). This CDR3 region has 14 residues. Germline V lookup: CDR1 SGHRS, CDR2 YFSETQ. The CDR3 bases are TGCGCTAGCAACGCCCCGGACAGCTCCTACGAGCAGTACTTC. It encodes CASNAPDSSYEQYF.

The gene calls are TRBV20-1 and TRBJ2-1; D remains ambiguous. Germline V gene lookup returns CDR1 DFQATT and CDR2 SNEGSKA (reference sequence). The CDR3 covers 11 residues. Trimming left V 6 bases short and J 13 bases short, with 16 bases between. CDR3 in amino acids: CSASMGQAQFF. The CDR3 DNA reads as TGCAGTGCATCCATGGGCCAGGCCCAGTTCTTC.

The chain links TRBV7-9 to TRBJ2-7; a possible D gene is TRBD2 (6 bases). The germline V gene encodes CDR1 SEHNR and CDR2 FQNEAQ (reference sequence). With 1 base removed from V and 0 bases from J, the gap between germline ends came to 13 bases. The CDR3 is 16 residues long. The CDR3 sequence is CASSLVGGAGSYEQYF. The CDR3, as DNA: TGTGCCAGCAGCTTAGTGGGGGGAGCGGGCTCCTACGAGCAGTACTTC.

This chain joins TRBV23-1 and TRBJ1-5; no clear D. TRBV23-1 is an ORF, and what it does is uncertain. The V and J ends lost 4 bases and 0 bases respectively, with 19 bases between them. The CDR3 is made up of 18 amino acids. The CDR3 DNA follows: TGCGCCAGCAGTCGGACCGGGAGACCATCCTATAGCAATCAGCCCCAGCATTTT. It encodes CASSRTGRPSYSNQPQHF.

J is TRBJ2-7 and V is TRBV10-2; 8 positions match TRBD1. The CDR3 is 15 amino acids. CDR1 and CDR2 from the germline V gene are WSHSY and SAAADI. The V segment lost 4 bases and the J segment 2 bases; nucleotides outside the gene matches: 7. CDR3 region: CASSVRQGAPYEQYF. In nucleotides, the CDR3 is TGCGCCAGCAGTGTTAGGCAGGGGGCCCCCTACGAGCAGTACTTC.